Listed below are T cell receptor beta chains from one sample, sequenced in a study of T cells in Graves' hyperthyroidism and ophthalmopathy. TCRdb recomputed calls from the multiplex PCR reads with MiXCR, one row per CDR3 protein. The table shows about 420,000 distinct CDR3 sequences, with approximately 14% occurring only once. The sample taken for sequencing was blood. Every receptor here comes from a woman aged 18-29 years with Graves' hyperthyroidism. Both conserved end residues are part of each CDR3. Fields, in order: D gene, V gene, J gene, CDR3 protein. A D gene is named only where the DNA matches it firmly.

TRBD1	TRBV11-2	TRBJ2-3	CASSLKTGGMNTQYF
-	TRBV5-1	TRBJ2-3	CASSADGLYTDTQYF
TRBD2	TRBV7-9	TRBJ2-2	CASSALAEGGELFF
-	TRBV30	TRBJ1-2	CAWSGRGYGYTF
TRBD2	TRBV7-9	TRBJ2-7	CASSPATSGRIYEQYF
TRBD2	TRBV13	TRBJ2-1	CASSLVTSGRDNEQFF
-	TRBV12-5	TRBJ1-6	CASGLVGGAYNSPLHF
-	TRBV4-1	TRBJ1-5	CASSQQPFEFNQPQHF
TRBD2	TRBV12-3/TRBV12-4	TRBJ2-3	CASSSGGSSTDTQYF
-	TRBV29-1	TRBJ2-3	CSVGRQGRADTQYF
-	TRBV10-2	TRBJ1-4	CASSTGTENEKLFF
-	TRBV15	TRBJ2-6	CATSRDNHTARSFMGGANVLTF
-	TRBV10-3	TRBJ1-2	CAISDAGYGYTF
TRBD2	TRBV15	TRBJ2-2	CATSRGKSGGGGELFF
-	TRBV6-2/TRBV6-3	TRBJ2-5	CASSYPPYSGAQETQYF
TRBD2	TRBV20-1	TRBJ2-1	CSAPGLAGNGPGNEQFF
-	TRBV19	TRBJ1-2	CASSIGWQTNYGYTF
TRBD1	TRBV5-1	TRBJ1-2	CASSLGQGPTIYGYTF
-	TRBV2	TRBJ1-2	CASSAQLKGLNYGYTF
-	TRBV10-3	TRBJ2-6	CAISKEGGANVLTF
-	TRBV6-6	TRBJ2-5	CASSYSSAGRAETQYF
TRBD1	TRBV14	TRBJ2-1	CASSQRGPTGWRFF
TRBD2	TRBV27	TRBJ2-1	CASNEKRENEQFF
-	TRBV12-3/TRBV12-4	TRBJ2-3	CASSLRTAGDTQYF
-	TRBV3-1	TRBJ2-5	CASSQVGRWNKETQYF
TRBD1	TRBV6-1	TRBJ1-5	CASSPTQGNQPQHF
-	TRBV20-1	TRBJ2-1	CSAEGTGFSNEQFF
-	TRBV12-3/TRBV12-4	TRBJ1-6	CASSPRGDFNSPLHF
-	TRBV7-9	TRBJ2-6	CASSLVLAGANVLTF
-	TRBV7-9	TRBJ2-7	CASSFAHSYEQYF
TRBD2	TRBV4-1	TRBJ2-1	CASSQGTSGGARAYNEQFF
-	TRBV7-2	TRBJ2-1	CASSSALYNEQFF
-	TRBV5-1	TRBJ2-7	CASSLEHGPHEQYF
-	TRBV7-9	TRBJ2-3	CASGSGADTQYF
-	TRBV6-1	TRBJ2-7	CASGRTRNEQYF
-	TRBV5-6	TRBJ2-1	CASSLVSGTYNEQFF
TRBD1	TRBV6-1	TRBJ2-7	CASTLRGTATYEQYF
-	TRBV28	TRBJ2-7	CASRAVGDLYEQYF
-	TRBV30	TRBJ1-5	CAWSLRQNQPQHF
TRBD2	TRBV7-2	TRBJ2-7	CASSFRTSGGTEQYF
-	TRBV6-2/TRBV6-3	TRBJ1-6	CASRPEGDNSPLHF
-	TRBV24-1	TRBJ2-2	CATSDPWTGPTGELFF
-	TRBV10-3	TRBJ2-3	CAISESTRWDDTQYF
TRBD1	TRBV11-2	TRBJ1-6	CASSQDRGDSPLHF
TRBD2	TRBV20-1	TRBJ2-5	CSASSAGGLETQYF
-	TRBV6-5	TRBJ2-7	CASSYSGREQYF
-	TRBV20-1	TRBJ1-4	CSARVAFTNEKLFF
TRBD2	TRBV27	TRBJ2-1	CATNGGGNEQFF
TRBD2	TRBV10-1	TRBJ2-7	CASTPGTSGSYEQYF
-	TRBV14	TRBJ1-3	CASSLQQSSGNTIYF
-	TRBV20-1	TRBJ1-2	CSAGSVLYGYTF
TRBD2	TRBV12-3/TRBV12-4	TRBJ2-7	CASSFSGGAGEQYF
TRBD1	TRBV27	TRBJ1-5	CASRRRDRDNQPQHF
-	TRBV5-5	TRBJ2-6	CASSLLGANVLTF
-	TRBV2	TRBJ1-4	CASGLGRGGKLFF